A selection of T cell receptor beta chains follows, all from one sample in a study of blood T cell repertoires in COVID-19. Using immunoSEQ multiplex PCR, the repertoire was profiled, and TCRdb retains in-frame clones only, with some absent. In the table there are 200,000 to 250,000 clones, approximately 82% of which are singletons. The sequenced sample was peripheral blood. All receptors come from a woman older than 75 with active or convalescent COVID-19. Both conserved end residues are part of each CDR3. Each record gives: J gene, D gene, V gene, clone size, CDR3 protein, CDR3 DNA. D genes are given only for firm matches. Expanded clones get a size class; other rows say once, few or many, or leave the size out.

TRBJ1-3 TRBD1 TRBV5-1 - CASSLAQGSGNTIYF TGCGCCAGCAGCTTGGCACAGGGGTCTGGAAACACCATATATTTT
TRBJ1-2 TRBD1 TRBV5-1 - CASSLGRGDYGYTF TGCGCCAGCAGCTTGGGCAGGGGGGACTATGGCTACACCTTC
TRBJ2-1 TRBD2 TRBV29-1 - CSVDSRASGIDEQFF TGCAGCGTGGACAGTAGGGCTAGCGGGATCGATGAGCAGTTCTTC
TRBJ2-5 - TRBV11-2 few CASSLTGSETQYF TGTGCCAGCAGCTTAACAGGGTCGGAGACCCAGTACTTC
TRBJ1-2 TRBD1 TRBV24-1 - CATGDRRQTYGYTF TGTGCCACCGGGGACAGGCGTCAAACCTATGGCTACACCTTC
TRBJ2-1 - TRBV21-1 - CASSTTPGLWSPYNEQFF TGTGCCAGCAGCACTACCCCGGGACTTTGGAGCCCCTACAATGAGCAGTTCTTC
TRBJ1-5 TRBD1 TRBV28 - CASSFPGGTNQPQHF TGTGCCAGCAGTTTTCCAGGGGGCACCAATCAGCCCCAGCATTTT
TRBJ1-5 TRBD1 TRBV27 - CASRRQGLGQPQHF TGTGCCAGCAGGAGACAGGGGCTTGGTCAGCCCCAGCATTTT
TRBJ2-2 - TRBV5-1 few CASSSYVSSTTGELFF TGCGCCAGCAGCAGCTACGTCTCTAGTACCACCGGGGAGCTGTTTTTT
TRBJ2-7 TRBD1 TRBV5-1 - CASSLGGTGSSYEQYF TGCGCCAGCAGCTTGGGAGGGACAGGGAGCTCCTACGAGCAGTACTTC
TRBJ2-7 - TRBV5-4 - CASSRDSAVLEQYF TGTGCCAGCAGCCGGGACTCCGCAGTCCTGGAGCAGTACTTC
TRBJ2-2 - TRBV14 - CASSPHNTGELFF TGTGCCAGCAGCCCCCATAACACCGGGGAGCTGTTTTTT
TRBJ1-5 - TRBV24-1 - CATSIRGDQPQHF TGTGCCACCAGTATCAGGGGTGATCAGCCCCAGCATTTT
TRBJ2-1 TRBD2 TRBV6-5 - CASRRLAGAGEQFF TGTGCCAGCAGAAGGCTAGCGGGAGCTGGTGAGCAGTTCTTC
TRBJ1-6 - TRBV7-9 - CASSFGDYNSPLHF TGTGCCAGCAGCTTTGGAGACTATAATTCACCCCTCCACTTT
TRBJ1-6 - TRBV5-1 - CASSLDLGVNSPLHF TGCGCCAGCAGCTTGGATTTAGGGGTAAATTCACCCCTCCACTTT
TRBJ2-7 - TRBV20-1 - CSGGTTYEQYF TGCAGTGGTGGGACAACCTACGAGCAGTACTTC
TRBJ2-3 TRBD2 TRBV5-1 - CASSPGLALSTDTQYF TGCGCCAGCAGCCCGGGACTAGCGCTAAGCACAGATACGCAGTATTTT
TRBJ2-4 - TRBV18 once CASSPRGTLAKNIQYF TGTGCCAGCTCACCAAGGGGGACCTTAGCCAAAAACATTCAGTACTTC
TRBJ2-7 TRBD1 TRBV6-4 - CASSDPGQGGVYEQYF TGTGCCAGCAGTGACCCCGGACAGGGGGGCGTCTACGAGCAGTACTTC
TRBJ2-1 TRBD2 TRBV10-3 few CAIGAGGYNEQFF TGTGCCATTGGAGCGGGAGGATACAATGAGCAGTTCTTC
TRBJ1-6 - TRBV5-1 - CASSGQSPPYNSPLHF TGCGCCAGCAGCGGACAGTCACCACCCTATAATTCACCCCTCCACTTT
TRBJ2-7 TRBD1 TRBV30 - CAWSRYGTVNTYEQYF TGTGCCTGGAGTAGATACGGGACAGTAAATACCTACGAGCAGTACTTC
TRBJ2-3 TRBD2 TRBV19 - CASSPQRGIDTQYF TGTGCCAGTAGTCCCCAGCGGGGGATAGATACGCAGTATTTT
TRBJ1-3 - TRBV28 - CASSSRLKPNTIYF TGTGCCAGCAGTTCTCGACTGAAACCAAACACCATATATTTT
TRBJ1-5 - TRBV6-5 - CASSPDYLAGQPQHF TGTGCCAGCAGTCCGGATTATCTCGCGGGTCAGCCCCAGCATTTT
TRBJ2-7 - TRBV19 - CASSIEQGSTYEQYF TGTGCCAGTAGTATCGAACAGGGTTCGACCTACGAGCAGTACTTC
TRBJ2-2 - TRBV4-2 - CASSQGGGGAVGELFF TGTGCCAGCAGCCAAGGAGGTGGGGGGGCCGTCGGGGAGCTGTTTTTT
TRBJ1-1 - TRBV28 few CASSTYAFDREAFF TGTGCCAGCAGTACCTACGCCTTCGACAGGGAAGCTTTCTTT
TRBJ1-5 - TRBV10-1 - CASSENRGNQPQHF TGCGCCAGCAGTGAAAACAGGGGCAATCAGCCCCAGCATTTT
TRBJ1-3 - TRBV7-2 once CASSRGGISGNTIYF TGTGCCAGCAGCAGGGGGGGGATCTCTGGAAACACCATATATTTT
TRBJ1-3 TRBD1 TRBV28 - CASSFAGTGYSGNTIYF TGTGCCAGCAGTTTCGCCGGGACAGGTTATTCTGGAAACACCATATATTTT
TRBJ1-2 TRBD1 TRBV19 many CASSNFPDRGSYGYTF TGTGCCAGTAGTAACTTCCCGGACAGGGGGAGTTATGGCTACACCTTC
TRBJ1-1 TRBD1 TRBV19 once CASSKRTGGFSEAFF TGTGCCAGTAGCAAGAGGACAGGAGGGTTTAGTGAAGCTTTCTTT
TRBJ1-2 - TRBV11-2 - CASSLGRGGQGYTF TGTGCCAGCAGCTTAGGCAGGGGAGGGCAAGGCTACACCTTC
TRBJ1-1 - TRBV19 - CASSSQVYTEAFF TGTGCCAGTAGTTCCCAGGTGTACACTGAAGCTTTCTTT
TRBJ1-4 - TRBV5-1 once CASSLGRGSPGEKLFF TGCGCCAGCAGCTTGGGTAGGGGGTCCCCAGGTGAAAAACTGTTTTTT
TRBJ2-7 TRBD1 TRBV5-4 - CASSLSTGGSYEQYF TGTGCCAGCAGCTTGTCAACAGGGGGATCCTACGAGCAGTACTTC
TRBJ1-4 - TRBV10-1 - CASSRGSSEKLFF TGCGCCAGCTCCCGGGGTTCGAGTGAAAAACTGTTTTTT
TRBJ2-2 - TRBV11-3 - CASSLDDPGWAGELFF TGTGCCAGCAGCTTAGATGACCCAGGTTGGGCCGGGGAGCTGTTTTTT
TRBJ2-7 TRBD1 TRBV6-6 - CASRPTGAESYEQYF TGTGCCAGCAGGCCGACAGGGGCCGAGTCCTACGAGCAGTACTTC
TRBJ1-6 TRBD1 TRBV3-1/TRBV3-2 - CASSSRQGGNSPLHF TGTGCCAGCAGCTCACGACAGGGGGGGAATTCACCCCTCCACTTT
TRBJ1-3 - TRBV15 - CATSRDRGLANTIYF TGTGCCACCAGCAGAGATAGGGGTTTAGCAAACACCATATATTTT
TRBJ1-3 - TRBV13 - CASSLRGPGNTIYF TGTGCCAGCAGTCTTCGGGGTCCGGGGAACACCATATATTTT
TRBJ2-2 TRBD1 TRBV6-5 - CASSLGQVRAGELFF TGTGCCAGCAGTCTGGGACAGGTGCGAGCCGGGGAGCTGTTTTTT
TRBJ2-2 TRBD2 TRBV4-1 - CASSQGTSGVNTGELFF TGCGCCAGCAGCCAAGGGACTAGCGGAGTGAACACCGGGGAGCTGTTTTTT
TRBJ1-5 - TRBV19 - CASSKGDYSNQPQHF TGTGCCAGTAGTAAGGGAGACTATAGCAATCAGCCCCAGCATTTT
TRBJ2-3 - TRBV28 - CASTPSAGYTDTQYF TGTGCCAGCACCCCCTCGGCGGGGTACACAGATACGCAGTATTTT